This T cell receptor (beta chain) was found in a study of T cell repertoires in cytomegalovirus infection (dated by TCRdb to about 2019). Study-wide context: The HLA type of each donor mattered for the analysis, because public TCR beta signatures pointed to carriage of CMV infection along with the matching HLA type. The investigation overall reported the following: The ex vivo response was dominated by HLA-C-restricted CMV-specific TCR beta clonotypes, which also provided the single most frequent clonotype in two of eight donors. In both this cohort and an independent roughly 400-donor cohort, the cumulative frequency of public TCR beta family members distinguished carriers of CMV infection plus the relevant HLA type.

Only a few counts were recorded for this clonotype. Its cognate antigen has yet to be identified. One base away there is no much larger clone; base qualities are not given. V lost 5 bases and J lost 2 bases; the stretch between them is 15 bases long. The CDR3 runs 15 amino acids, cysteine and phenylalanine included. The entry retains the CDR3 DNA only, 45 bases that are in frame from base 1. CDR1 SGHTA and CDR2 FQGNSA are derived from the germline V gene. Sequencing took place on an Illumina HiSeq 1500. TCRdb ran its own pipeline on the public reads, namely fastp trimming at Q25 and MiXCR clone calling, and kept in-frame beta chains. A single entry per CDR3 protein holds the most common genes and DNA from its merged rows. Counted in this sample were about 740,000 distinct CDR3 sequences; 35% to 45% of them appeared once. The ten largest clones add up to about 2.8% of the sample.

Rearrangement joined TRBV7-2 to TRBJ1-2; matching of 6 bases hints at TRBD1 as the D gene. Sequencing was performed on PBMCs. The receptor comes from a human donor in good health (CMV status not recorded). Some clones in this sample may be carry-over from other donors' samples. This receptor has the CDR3 CASSRGGTQNYGYTF. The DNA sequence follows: TGTGCCAGCAGCAGGGGGGGGACCCAAAACTATGGCTACACCTTC.